This TCR beta chain appears in the sequencing data of a study of a mutant IDH1 vaccine in newly diagnosed glioma. Concerning this clone itself: What it recognizes is unknown.

The sample's time point: week 5, during vaccination. Every vaccination contained 300 ug of the mutant IDH1 20-mer peptide and was paired with topical imiquimod. Donors harbored newly found WHO grade 3 or 4 IDH1-mutant, ATRX-lost astrocytomas. Profiling relied on immunoSEQ multiplex PCR, and the TCRdb table lists in-frame clones only, not all of them. The repertoire has fewer than 35,000 clones, roughly 54% of them found once; the top ten carry more than 9.5%. V was cut by 0 bases and J by 9 bases, with 18 bases left in between. This CDR3 has 16 amino acids. Germline V gene lookup returns CDR1 GTSNPN and CDR2 SVGIG (reference sequence).

J is TRBJ1-6 and V is TRBV30; D uncertain. The input for sequencing was PBMCs, taken from a glioma patient whose treatment included an IDH1 peptide vaccine. The TCR originated in a woman aged 18-29 years with glioma. The CDR3 bases are TGTGCCTGGAGTGTTCAGAGTCCCCCGGTATTTTCACCCCTCCACTTT. It specifies CAWSVQSPPVFSPLHF.